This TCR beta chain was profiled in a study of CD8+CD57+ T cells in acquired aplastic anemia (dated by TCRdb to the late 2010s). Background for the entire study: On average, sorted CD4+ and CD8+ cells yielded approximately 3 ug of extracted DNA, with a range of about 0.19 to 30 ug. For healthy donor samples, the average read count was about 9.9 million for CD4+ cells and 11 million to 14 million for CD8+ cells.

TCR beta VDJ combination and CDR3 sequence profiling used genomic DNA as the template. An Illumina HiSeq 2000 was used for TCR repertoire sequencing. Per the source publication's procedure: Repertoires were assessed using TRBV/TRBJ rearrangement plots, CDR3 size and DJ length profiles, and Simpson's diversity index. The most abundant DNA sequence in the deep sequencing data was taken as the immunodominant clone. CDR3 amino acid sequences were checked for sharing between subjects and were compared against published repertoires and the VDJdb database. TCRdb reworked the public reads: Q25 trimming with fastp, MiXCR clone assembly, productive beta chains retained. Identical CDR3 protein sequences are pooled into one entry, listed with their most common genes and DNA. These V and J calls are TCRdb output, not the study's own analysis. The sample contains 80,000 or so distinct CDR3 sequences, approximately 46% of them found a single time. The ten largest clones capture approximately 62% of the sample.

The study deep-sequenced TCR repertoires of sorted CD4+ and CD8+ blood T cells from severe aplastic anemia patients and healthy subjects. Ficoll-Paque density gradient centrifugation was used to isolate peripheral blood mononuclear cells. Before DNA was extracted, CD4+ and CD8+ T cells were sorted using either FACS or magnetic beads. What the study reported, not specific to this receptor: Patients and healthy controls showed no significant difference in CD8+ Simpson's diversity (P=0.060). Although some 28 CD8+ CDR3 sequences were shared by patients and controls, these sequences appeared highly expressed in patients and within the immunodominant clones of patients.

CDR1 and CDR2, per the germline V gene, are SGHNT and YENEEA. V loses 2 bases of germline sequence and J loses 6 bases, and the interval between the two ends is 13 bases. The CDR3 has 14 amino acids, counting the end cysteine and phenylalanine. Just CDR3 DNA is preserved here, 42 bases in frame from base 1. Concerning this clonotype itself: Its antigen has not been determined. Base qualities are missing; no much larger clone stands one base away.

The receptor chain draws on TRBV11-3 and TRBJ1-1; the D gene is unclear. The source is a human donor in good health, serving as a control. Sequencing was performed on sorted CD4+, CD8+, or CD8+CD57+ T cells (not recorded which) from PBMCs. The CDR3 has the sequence CASSLPGVYAEAFF. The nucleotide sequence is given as TGTGCCAGCAGCTTACCAGGAGTGTACGCTGAAGCTTTCTTT.